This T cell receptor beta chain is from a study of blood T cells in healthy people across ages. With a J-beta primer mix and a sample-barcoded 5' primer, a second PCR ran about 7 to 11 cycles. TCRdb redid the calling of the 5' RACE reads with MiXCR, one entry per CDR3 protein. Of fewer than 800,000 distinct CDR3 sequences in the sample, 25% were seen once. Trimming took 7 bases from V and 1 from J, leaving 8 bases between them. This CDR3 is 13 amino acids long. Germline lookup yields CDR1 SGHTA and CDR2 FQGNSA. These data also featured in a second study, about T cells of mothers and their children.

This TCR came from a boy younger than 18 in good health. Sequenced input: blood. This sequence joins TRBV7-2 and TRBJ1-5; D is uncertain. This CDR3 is CASTLGSNQPQHF. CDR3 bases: TGTGCCAGCACCCTAGGCAGCAATCAGCCCCAGCATTTT.